This T cell receptor beta chain came from a study of beta chain features in type 1 diabetes. General observations from the study: The question left open here concerned HLA type influencing TCRB rearrangement. Fewer insertions but more deletions were seen at VDJ junctions in type 1 diabetes patients.

A remark on this clone: The antigen is not known.

The CDR3 sequence is 15 residues long. Germline loops: CDR1 MDHEN, CDR2 SYDVKM. Trimming took off 5 bases at V and 4 bases at J, with 16 bases between the two ends. Sequenced material consisted of expressed TCRB transcripts (all of the isolated RNA was reverse transcribed). Here immunoSEQ multiplex PCR was the method, and the copy in TCRdb shows in-frame clones only, minus some. The top ten clones hold 0.05% to 0.065% of a sample with 450,000 to 550,000 clones, roughly 30% of them seen once. This chain joins TRBV28 and TRBJ2-3; D uncertain. The receptor's source is a man between 18 and 35 years old in good health. Sequenced material: naive CD4+ T cells from blood. The CDR3 DNA is TGTGCCAGCAGTCCGAGGCTAGGTTGGGCAGATACGCAGTATTTT. It specifies CASSPRLGWADTQYF.